The rows below give T cell receptor beta chains drawn from one sample of a study of cytomegalovirus exposure and HLA in healthy donors. TCRdb's table, derived via immunoSEQ multiplex PCR, lists solely in-frame clones and lacks some. This sample has approximately 150,000 clones, with approximately 80% found just once. Sequencing input: PBMCs. The source of these receptors is a man between 25 and 39 years old in good health and CMV-seropositive. CDR3s include the opening cysteine and the closing phenylalanine or tryptophan. Clone size is given for some rows only: seen once, a few or many times, or a class if the clone is expanded.

>NA|TRBJ2-7|TRBV15
CATSSGQASYEQYF
>NA|TRBJ1-6|TRBV5-4
CASSKQDNSPLHF
>NA|TRBJ1-1|TRBV7-9
CASTPWAMNTEAFF
>NA|TRBJ2-3|TRBV6-6
CASSPLDTQYF
>NA|TRBJ2-2|TRBV6-4
CASSDSTSGGENTGELFF
>NA|TRBJ1-6|TRBV7-2
CASSLYSGTNNSPLHF
>NA|TRBJ1-5|TRBV5-1
CASSLQGQDSNQPQHF
>NA|TRBJ2-1|TRBV28
CASSQQGADEQFF
>NA|TRBJ2-7|TRBV5-6
CASSVGTGVYEQYF
>NA|TRBJ1-5|TRBV11-3
CASSLAAGVNNQPQHF
>NA|TRBJ2-7|TRBV28
CASSIYRGGYEQYF
>NA|TRBJ2-7|TRBV7-2
CASSLAPGQLNEQYF
>NA|TRBJ1-5|TRBV7-9
CASSLGRNQPQHF
>few|TRBJ1-2|TRBV19
CASSALDRPSNYGYTF
>NA|TRBJ1-2|TRBV6-5
CASSYDRVYGYTF
>NA|TRBJ1-1|TRBV5-4
CASSSDWNGEAFF
>NA|TRBJ2-7|TRBV27
CASSFGTGSIHEQYF
>NA|TRBJ2-7|TRBV2
CASSFQQGSYEQYF
>NA|TRBJ1-5|TRBV4-1
CASSSSPRGTMGNQPQHF
>NA|TRBJ1-1|TRBV9
CASSVQGAGTEAFF
>NA|TRBJ1-5|TRBV2
CASRGQINQPQHF
>NA|TRBJ2-6|TRBV19
CASRDGGGPSGANVLTF
>NA|TRBJ1-4|TRBV5-1
CASSFSRQGNEKLFF
>NA|TRBJ1-2|TRBV25-1
CASSERDRVVGYTF
>few|TRBJ2-1|TRBV13
CASSPPRGGQSYNEQFF
>once|TRBJ2-1|TRBV4-1
CASSQERGGYNEQFF
>NA|TRBJ2-5|TRBV19
CASTPAGSQTQYF
>NA|TRBJ2-7|TRBV13
CASSLGTRTYEQYF
>few|TRBJ2-2|TRBV7-6
CASSLAVEVKTGELFF
>NA|TRBJ1-1|TRBV4-2
CASSSSRDEAFF
>few|TRBJ2-2|TRBV5-6
CASSIRTGNGELFF
>NA|TRBJ2-7|TRBV29-1
CSVSTGQGAYEQYF
>NA|TRBJ2-2|TRBV5-1
CASSLRPVTGGYTGELFF
>NA|TRBJ2-1|TRBV5-1
CASSWIQGMGNEQFF
>NA|TRBJ2-2|TRBV2
CASKTGGAITGELFF
>NA|TRBJ2-1|TRBV7-9
CASSLGTGPYNEQFF
>NA|TRBJ1-6|TRBV28
CASSHRGFHSPLHF
>NA|TRBJ1-1|TRBV30
CAWSVRQGNTEAFF
>few|TRBJ1-1|TRBV5-6
CASSLAQGYTEAFF
>medium-sized|TRBJ1-1|TRBV12-5
CASRGLNTEAFF
>few|TRBJ2-2|TRBV2
CASSDTGGGTGELFF
>few|TRBJ1-2|TRBV27
CASSLARGTGLYGYTF
>NA|TRBJ2-2|TRBV7-8
CASGGLANTGELFF
>few|TRBJ1-6|TRBV4-2
CASSLEDRGNSPLHF
>NA|TRBJ1-1|TRBV7-3
CASSQQGGTEAFF
>NA|TRBJ2-1|TRBV7-8
CASSLATGGVNEQFF
>NA|TRBJ2-7|TRBV5-1
CASSELAGLTGTYEQYF
>NA|TRBJ2-4|TRBV9
CASSVDGGGDIQYF
>few|TRBJ1-4|TRBV19
CASSDRFATNEKLFF
>few|TRBJ1-5|TRBV23-1
CASSHPGQLSQPQHF
>NA|TRBJ2-3|TRBV7-3
CASSSRLAGVDTQYF
>NA|TRBJ2-2|TRBV28
CASSFKNTGELFF
>NA|TRBJ2-7|TRBV4-1
CASSQDEWQGSNSYEQYF
>once|TRBJ2-7|TRBV28
CASSFGRKGGNNEQYF
>NA|TRBJ1-6|TRBV4-1
CASSPVLAGGGSPLHF
>once|TRBJ2-2|TRBV5-1
CASTRPRGTMNTGELFF